The 4 T cell receptor beta chains given below trace back to one sample, sequenced in a study of blood T cell repertoires in COVID-19. The repertoire was sequenced with immunoSEQ multiplex PCR; TCRdb's copy has only in-frame clones and lacks some. The table shows about 250,000 clones, with roughly 83% occurring only once. The specimen was peripheral blood. The receptor source for this set is a woman of 80 years or more with COVID-19, enrolled during active disease.

The chain employs TRBV4-1 and TRBJ1-1; TRBD1 agrees at 8 bases. This CDR3 has 16 amino acids. V trimming: 3 bases; J trimming: 11 bases; junction bases outside the gene matches: 17. The V gene's germline CDR1 is MGHRA and CDR2 YSYEKL. CDR3 nucleotide sequence: TGCGCCAGCAGCCAGTCAGGGGGCTATAATACAATCGAGGCTTTCTTT. It yields the protein CASSQSGGYNTIEAFF.

The V and J genes are TRBV3-1 (or the pseudogene TRBV3-2) and TRBJ1-1; 9 bases line up with TRBD1. Germline V lookup: CDR1 LGHDT, CDR2 YNNKEL (reference sequence). The CDR3 length is 16 residues. The V segment lost 1 base and the J segment 1 base; nucleotides outside the gene matches: 4. The CDR3 coding sequence is TGTGCCAGCAGCCAAGCGGACAGGGGCAGGAACACTGAAGCTTTCTTT. This codes for CASSQADRGRNTEAFF.

The V gene is TRBV7-2, the J gene TRBJ2-7; 9 positions match TRBD2. Looked up from germline, CDR1 is SGHTA and CDR2 is FQGNSA. V was pared by 1 base and J by 5 bases, with 6 bases of the junction left unmatched. This CDR3 has 15 amino acids. The CDR3 is CASSLVLSGGHEQYV. For the CDR3, the DNA is TGTGCCAGCAGCTTAGTTCTTAGCGGGGGCCACGAGCAGTACGTC.

The genes are TRBV4-1 and TRBJ1-2, with D uncertain. CDR1 is MGHRA and CDR2 is YSYEKL in the germline V gene. Trimming pared 1 base from V and 8 bases from J, leaving 14 bases between. The CDR3 runs to 14 residues. The CDR3 DNA sequence: TGCGCCAGCAGCCAAGTGTATCGGGTGGAGGGCTACACCTTC. Translating it yields CASSQVYRVEGYTF.